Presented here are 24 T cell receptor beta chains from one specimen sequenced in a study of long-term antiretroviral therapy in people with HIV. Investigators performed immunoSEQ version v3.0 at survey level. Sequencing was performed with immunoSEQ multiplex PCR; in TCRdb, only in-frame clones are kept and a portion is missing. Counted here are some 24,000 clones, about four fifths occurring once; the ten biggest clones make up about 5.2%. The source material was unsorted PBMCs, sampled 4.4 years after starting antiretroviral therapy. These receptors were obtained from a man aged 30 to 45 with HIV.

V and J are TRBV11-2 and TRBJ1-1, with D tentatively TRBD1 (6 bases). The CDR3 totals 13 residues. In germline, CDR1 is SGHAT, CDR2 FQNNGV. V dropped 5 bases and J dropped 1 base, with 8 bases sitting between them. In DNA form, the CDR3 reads TGTGCCAGCAGCCAACAGGGGAACACTGAAGCTTTCTTT. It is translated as CASSQQGNTEAFF.

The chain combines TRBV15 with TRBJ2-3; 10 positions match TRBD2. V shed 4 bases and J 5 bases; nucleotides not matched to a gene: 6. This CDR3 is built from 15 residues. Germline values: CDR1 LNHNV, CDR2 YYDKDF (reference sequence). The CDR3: CATSTSGRAGDTQYF. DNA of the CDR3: TGTGCCACCAGCACCAGCGGGAGGGCAGGAGATACGCAGTATTTT.

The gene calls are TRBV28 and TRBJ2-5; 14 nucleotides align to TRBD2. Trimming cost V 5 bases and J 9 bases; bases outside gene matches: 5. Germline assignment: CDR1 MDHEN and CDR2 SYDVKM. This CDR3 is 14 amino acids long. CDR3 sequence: CASSRLAGGRPQYF. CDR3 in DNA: TGTGCCAGCAGTAGACTAGCGGGGGGGCGGCCCCAGTACTTC.

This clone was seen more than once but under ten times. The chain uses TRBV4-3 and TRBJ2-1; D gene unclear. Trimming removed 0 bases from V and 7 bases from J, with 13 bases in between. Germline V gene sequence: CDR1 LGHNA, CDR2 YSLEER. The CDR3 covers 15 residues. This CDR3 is CASSQDPWVGNEQFF. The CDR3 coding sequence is TGCGCCAGCAGCCAAGATCCGTGGGTCGGTAATGAGCAGTTCTTC.

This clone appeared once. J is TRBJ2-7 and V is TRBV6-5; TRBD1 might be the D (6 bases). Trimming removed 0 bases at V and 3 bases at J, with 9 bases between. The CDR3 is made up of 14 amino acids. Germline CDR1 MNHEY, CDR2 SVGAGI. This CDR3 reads CASSYSDSYYEQYF. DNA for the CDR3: TGTGCCAGCAGTTACTCGGACAGCTACTACGAGCAGTACTTC.

CDR3 bases: TGTGCCAGCGGCCCCACTGGGGCCGACTATGGCTACACCTTC. Protein: CASGPTGADYGYTF. This sequence joins TRBV9 and TRBJ1-2, with D possibly TRBD1 on 5 matching bases. The germline V gene encodes CDR1 SGDLS and CDR2 YYNGEE. V was cut by 7 bases and J by 3 bases, with 16 bases left in between. The CDR3 runs to 14 residues.

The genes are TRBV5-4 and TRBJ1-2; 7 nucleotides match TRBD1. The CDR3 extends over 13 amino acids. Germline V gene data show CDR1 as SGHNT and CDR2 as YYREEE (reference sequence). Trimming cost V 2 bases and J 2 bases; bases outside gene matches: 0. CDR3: CASSLQGNYGYTF. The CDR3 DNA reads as TGTGCCAGCAGCTTACAGGGGAACTATGGCTACACCTTC.

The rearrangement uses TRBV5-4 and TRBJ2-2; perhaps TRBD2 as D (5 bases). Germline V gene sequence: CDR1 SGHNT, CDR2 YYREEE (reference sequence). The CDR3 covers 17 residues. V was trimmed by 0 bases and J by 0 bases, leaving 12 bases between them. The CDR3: CASSLDRDQANTGELFF. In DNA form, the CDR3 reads TGTGCCAGCAGCTTGGATCGGGATCAGGCGAACACCGGGGAGCTGTTTTTT.

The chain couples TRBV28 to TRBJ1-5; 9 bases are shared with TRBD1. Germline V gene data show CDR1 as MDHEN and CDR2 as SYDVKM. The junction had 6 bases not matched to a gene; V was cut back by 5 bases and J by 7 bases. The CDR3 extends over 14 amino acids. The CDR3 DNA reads TGTGCCAGCAGTGGGACAGGGTCCCTCCAGCCCCAGCATTTT. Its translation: CASSGTGSLQPQHF.

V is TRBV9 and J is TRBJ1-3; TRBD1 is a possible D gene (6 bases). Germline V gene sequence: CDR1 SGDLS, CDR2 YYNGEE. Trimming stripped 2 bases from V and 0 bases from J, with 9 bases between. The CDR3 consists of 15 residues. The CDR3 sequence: CASSVTGSSGNTIYF. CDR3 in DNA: TGTGCCAGCAGCGTTACAGGGTCCTCTGGAAACACCATATATTTT.

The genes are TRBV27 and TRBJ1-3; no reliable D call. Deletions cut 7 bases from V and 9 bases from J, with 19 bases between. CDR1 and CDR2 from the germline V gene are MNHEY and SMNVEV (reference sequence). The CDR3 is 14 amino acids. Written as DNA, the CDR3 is TGTGCCAGCACCCCTCGGGAAGGGATGAGCACCATATATTTT. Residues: CASTPREGMSTIYF.

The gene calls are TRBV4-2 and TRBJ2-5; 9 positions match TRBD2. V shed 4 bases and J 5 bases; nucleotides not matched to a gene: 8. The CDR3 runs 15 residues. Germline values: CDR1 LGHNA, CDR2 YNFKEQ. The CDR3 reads CASSRPGLAGETQYF. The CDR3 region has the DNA TGTGCCAGCAGCCGGCCGGGACTAGCCGGGGAGACCCAGTACTTC.

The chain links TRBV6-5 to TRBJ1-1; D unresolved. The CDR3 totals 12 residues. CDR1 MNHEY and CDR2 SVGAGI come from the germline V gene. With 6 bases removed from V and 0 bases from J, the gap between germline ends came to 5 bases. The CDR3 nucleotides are TGTGCCAGCAGAGAGGTGAACACTGAAGCTTTCTTT. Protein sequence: CASREVNTEAFF.

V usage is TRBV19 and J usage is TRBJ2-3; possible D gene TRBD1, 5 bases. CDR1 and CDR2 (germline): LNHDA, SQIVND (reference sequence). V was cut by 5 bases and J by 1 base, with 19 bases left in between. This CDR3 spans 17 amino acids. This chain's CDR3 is CASSSPPGRRGTDTQYF. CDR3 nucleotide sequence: TGTGCCAGTAGTTCTCCACCAGGGCGGCGAGGCACAGATACGCAGTATTTT. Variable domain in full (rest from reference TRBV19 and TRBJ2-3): DGGITQSPKYLFRKEGQNVTLSCEQNLNHDAMYWYRQDPGQGLRLIYYSQIVNDFQKGDIAEGYSVSREKKESFPLTVTSAQKNPTAFYLCASSSPPGRRGTDTQYFGPGTRLTVL.

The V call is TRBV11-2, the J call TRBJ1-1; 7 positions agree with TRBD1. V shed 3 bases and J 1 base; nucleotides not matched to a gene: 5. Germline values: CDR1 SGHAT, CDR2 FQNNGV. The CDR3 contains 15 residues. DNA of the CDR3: TGTGCCAGCAGCTTCCTCGACAGGGCGAACACTGAAGCTTTCTTT. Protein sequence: CASSFLDRANTEAFF.

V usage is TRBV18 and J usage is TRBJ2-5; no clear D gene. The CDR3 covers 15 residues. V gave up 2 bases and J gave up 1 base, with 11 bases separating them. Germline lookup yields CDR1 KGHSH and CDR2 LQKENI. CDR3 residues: CASSPWRQPQETQYF. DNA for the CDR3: TGTGCCAGCTCACCATGGCGGCAGCCCCAAGAGACCCAGTACTTC.

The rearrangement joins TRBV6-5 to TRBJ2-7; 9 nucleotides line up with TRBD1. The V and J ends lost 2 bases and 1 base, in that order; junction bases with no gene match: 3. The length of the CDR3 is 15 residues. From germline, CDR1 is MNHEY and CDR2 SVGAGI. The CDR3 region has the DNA TGTGCCAGCAGTTACGGACAGGGGTCTTCCTACGAGCAGTACTTC. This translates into CASSYGQGSSYEQYF.

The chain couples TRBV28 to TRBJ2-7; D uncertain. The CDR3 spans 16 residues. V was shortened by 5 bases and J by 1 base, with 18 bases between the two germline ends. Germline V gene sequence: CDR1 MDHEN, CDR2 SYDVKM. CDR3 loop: CASSAPSRRGSYEQYF. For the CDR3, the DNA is TGTGCCAGCAGTGCCCCATCCCGACGAGGTTCCTACGAGCAGTACTTC.

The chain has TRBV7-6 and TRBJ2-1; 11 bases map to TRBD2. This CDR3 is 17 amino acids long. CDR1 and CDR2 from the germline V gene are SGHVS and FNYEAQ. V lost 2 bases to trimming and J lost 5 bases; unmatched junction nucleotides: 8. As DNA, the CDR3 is TGTGCCAGCAGCTTAACCCGACTAGCGGGGACCCACAATGAGCAGTTCTTC. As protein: CASSLTRLAGTHNEQFF. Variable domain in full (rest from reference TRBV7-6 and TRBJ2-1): GAGVSQSPRYKVTKRGQDVALRCDPISGHVSLYWYRQALGQGPEFLTYFNYEAQQDKSGLPNDRFSAERPEGSISTLTIQRTEQRDSAMYRCASSLTRLAGTHNEQFFGPGTRLTVL.

CDR3 sequence (DNA): TGTGCCAGTAGTATCGGGAAGGCAAACTATGGCTACACCTTC. This translates into CASSIGKANYGYTF. This chain joins TRBV19 and TRBJ1-2; D is undetermined. V shed 3 bases and J shed 2 bases, with 10 bases lying between them. Looked up from germline, CDR1 is LNHDA and CDR2 is SQIVND (reference sequence). This CDR3 has 14 amino acids.

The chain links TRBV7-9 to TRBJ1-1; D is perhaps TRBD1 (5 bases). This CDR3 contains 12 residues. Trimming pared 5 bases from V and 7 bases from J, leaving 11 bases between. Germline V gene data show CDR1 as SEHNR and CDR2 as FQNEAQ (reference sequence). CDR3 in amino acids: CASSDQTDEAFF. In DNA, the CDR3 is TGTGCCAGCAGCGACCAGACAGATGAAGCTTTCTTT.

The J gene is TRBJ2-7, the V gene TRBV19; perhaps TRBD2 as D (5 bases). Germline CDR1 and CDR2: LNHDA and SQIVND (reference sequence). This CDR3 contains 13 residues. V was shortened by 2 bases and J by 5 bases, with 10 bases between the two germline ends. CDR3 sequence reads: CASSIRGPDEQYF. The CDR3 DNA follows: TGTGCCAGTAGTATACGGGGTCCGGACGAGCAGTACTTC.

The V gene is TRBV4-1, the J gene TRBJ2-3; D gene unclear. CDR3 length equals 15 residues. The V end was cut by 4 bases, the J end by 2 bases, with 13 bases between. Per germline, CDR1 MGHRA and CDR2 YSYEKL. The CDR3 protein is CASSPGRSLTDTQYF. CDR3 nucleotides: TGCGCCAGCAGCCCCGGGCGCTCACTCACAGATACGCAGTATTTT.

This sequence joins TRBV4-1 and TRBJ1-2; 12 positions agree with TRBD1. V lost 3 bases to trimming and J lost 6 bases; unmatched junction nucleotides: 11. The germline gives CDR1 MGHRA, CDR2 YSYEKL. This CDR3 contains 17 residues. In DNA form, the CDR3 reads TGCGCCAGCAGCCAGTCAAGCGGGACAGGGGGCTGGGATGGCTACACCTTC. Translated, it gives CASSQSSGTGGWDGYTF.